The next 12 T cell receptor beta chains were all read from a single sample in a study of blood T cell repertoires in COVID-19 (dated by TCRdb to 2020 to 2022). The library was prepared using the immunoSEQ multiplex PCR assay. Imported from immuneACCESS, the table was reduced by TCRdb to in-frame sequences with V and J called. These copies leave out some clones; in studies compared against another copy, an unresolved V gene accounts for under half, and the cause of the remainder is not known. This sample has 150,000 to 200,000 clones in its table, and 82% of those were observed once. Approximately 7.8% of the sample lies in the top ten. The sequencing input was peripheral blood. Source of these receptors: an older woman with COVID-19, enrolled during active disease.

The gene calls are TRBV3-1 (or the pseudogene TRBV3-2) and TRBJ2-1; 15 bases are shared with TRBD2. Per the germline V gene, CDR1 is LGHDT and CDR2 is YNNKEL (reference sequence). J was trimmed by 0 bases and V by 4 bases; bases with no gene match: 10. This CDR3 contains 20 residues. CDR3: CASSPGTSGGSALSYNEQFF. In DNA form, the CDR3 reads TGTGCCAGCAGCCCTGGGACTAGCGGGGGGTCGGCCCTCTCCTACAATGAGCAGTTCTTC.

This chain uses TRBV18 with TRBJ1-5, with TRBD1 as a possible D gene (6 bases). V lost 5 bases, J lost 2 bases, and 13 bases lay in between. CDR1 is KGHSH, CDR2 LQKENI, per germline. The CDR3 runs 15 residues. The CDR3 sequence is CASSVGSGGNQPQHF. CDR3 sequence (DNA): TGTGCCAGCTCAGTGGGTTCAGGGGGCAATCAGCCCCAGCATTTT.

A remark on this clone: Its ends do not fully match the called genes, so a read error is possible. The chain employs TRBV5-1 and TRBJ2-5; 10 bases align to TRBD2. The CDR3 spans 16 residues. Germline assignment: CDR1 SGHRS and CDR2 YFSETQ. CDR3: CASNLVASGGLETQYF. CDR3 DNA: TGCGCCAGCAACTTGGTGGCTAGCGGGGGCCTAGAGACCCAGTACTTC.

This chain joins TRBV27 and TRBJ2-2; 10 bases are a match to TRBD2. Losses at the gene ends were 3 bases for V and 4 bases for J; bases not matched to a gene: 14. CDR3 length: 19 residues. The germline gives CDR1 MNHEY, CDR2 SMNVEV (reference sequence). CDR3 loop: CASSFGGAGLADLTGELFF. The CDR3 DNA sequence: TGTGCCAGCAGTTTCGGGGGCGCAGGACTAGCGGACCTCACCGGGGAGCTGTTTTTT.

The chain couples TRBV24-1 to TRBJ2-2; 8 bases align to TRBD2. There are 14 residues in the CDR3. From germline, CDR1 is KGHDR and CDR2 SFDVKD. With 7 bases clipped from V and 5 bases from J, the junction kept 5 bases outside the gene matches. The CDR3 coding sequence is TGTGCCACCAGCATCCGGGGGGGGACCGGGGAGCTGTTTTTT. It encodes CATSIRGGTGELFF.

The J gene is TRBJ1-6, the V gene TRBV7-9, with 11 positions matching TRBD1. The CDR3 length is 15 residues. Germline CDR1 reads SEHNR; CDR2 reads FQNEAQ (reference sequence). The junction had 4 bases not matched to a gene; V was cut back by 5 bases and J by 7 bases. CDR3 loop: CASSLGQGANSPLHF. The DNA for the CDR3 is TGTGCCAGCAGCCTCGGACAGGGGGCAAATTCACCCCTCCACTTT.

This clone is a singleton in its sample. The chain carries TRBV5-6 and TRBJ2-5, with D possibly being TRBD2 (6 bases). Trimming took off 2 bases at V and 5 bases at J, with 7 bases between the two ends. CDR3 length: 12 residues. Germline CDR1 and CDR2: SGHDT and YYEEEE. The CDR3 here is CASSFRGETQYF. The CDR3 DNA reads TGTGCCAGCAGCTTCCGGGGGGAGACCCAGTACTTC.

This chain links TRBV7-3 with TRBJ2-1; 13 positions agree with TRBD2. Germline V gene sequence: CDR1 SGHTA, CDR2 FQGTGA. The CDR3 covers 17 residues. J gave up 7 bases and V 5 bases, and 11 bases lay outside the gene matches. CDR3 in DNA: TGTGCCAGCAGCCTCAGACCCCCGGGACTAGCGGGGAATGAGCAGTTCTTC. It codes for CASSLRPPGLAGNEQFF. Together with reference TRBV7-3 and TRBJ2-1, the CDR3 gives the full variable domain: GAGVSQTPSNKVTEKGKYVELRCDPISGHTALYWYRQSLGQGPEFLIYFQGTGAADDSGLPNDRFFAVRPEGSVSTLKIQRTERGDSAVYLCASSLRPPGLAGNEQFFGPGTRLTVL.

The rearrangement uses TRBV7-2 and TRBJ2-7; TRBD1 matches at 7 bases. The trim removed 1 base at V and 6 bases at J, leaving 9 bases unmatched. Germline assignment: CDR1 SGHTA and CDR2 FQGNSA. This CDR3 is 15 amino acids long. CDR3 coding DNA: TGTGCCAGCAGCTTAGGGCACAGGGGAATCGGCGAGCAGTACTTC. This sequence encodes CASSLGHRGIGEQYF.

The chain carries TRBV5-4 and TRBJ2-3; 14 bases line up with TRBD2. The J segment lost 5 bases and the V segment lost 4 bases, leaving 6 bases of the junction unmatched. Germline V gene lookup returns CDR1 SGHNT and CDR2 YYREEE (reference sequence). The CDR3 length is 16 residues. CDR3 nucleotides: TGTGCCAGCAGCCGGGGACTAGCGGGAGCTGGAGATACGCAGTATTTT. The encoded protein is CASSRGLAGAGDTQYF.

The rearrangement joins TRBV27 to TRBJ1-2; TRBD1 might be the D (6 bases). The CDR3 has 13 residues. Germline V CDR1 and CDR2: MNHEY, SMNVEV (reference sequence). V lost 6 bases and J 0 bases, leaving 8 bases between the germline ends. CDR3 sequence reads: CASRRTANYGYTF. In nucleotides, the CDR3 is TGTGCCAGCAGGAGGACAGCTAACTATGGCTACACCTTC.

The rearrangement joins TRBV6-2 or TRBV6-3 to TRBJ2-3; 12 positions match TRBD2. Germline V CDR1 and CDR2: MNHEY, SVGEGT. Germline trimming cut 3 bases from V and 0 bases from J; bases unmatched to any gene: 7. This CDR3 has 18 residues. The CDR3 coding sequence is TGTGCCAGCAGTTATGAAGGGGGACTAGCGGGCAGCACAGATACGCAGTATTTT. Translated: CASSYEGGLAGSTDTQYF.